In this sample, the clone carrying this T cell receptor beta chain turned up once. Assay used: immunoSEQ multiplex PCR; TCRdb lists only in-frame clones, some missing. The table shows a few million clones, with approximately 92% occurring only once. The germline V gene encodes CDR1 MNHNS and CDR2 SASEGT. V was clipped by 6 bases and J by 3 bases; unmatched bases: 1. The CDR3 extends over 12 amino acids. Terminally differentiated effector memory CD45RA+ cells were excluded from the naive CD8 cells, which were CD45RO-negative and positively selected for CCR7. This entry is derived from a study of shared clonotypes between healthy human individuals.

The V gene is TRBV6-1, the J gene TRBJ2-7; 8 bases map to TRBD1. The sequence derives from a young man in good health. Some clones in this sample may be carry-over from other donors' samples. Sequenced material: naive CD8+ T cells from PBMCs. The CDR3 nucleotides read TGTGCCAGCAGGGGACAGGTCTACGAGCAGTACTTC. Its translation: CASRGQVYEQYF.